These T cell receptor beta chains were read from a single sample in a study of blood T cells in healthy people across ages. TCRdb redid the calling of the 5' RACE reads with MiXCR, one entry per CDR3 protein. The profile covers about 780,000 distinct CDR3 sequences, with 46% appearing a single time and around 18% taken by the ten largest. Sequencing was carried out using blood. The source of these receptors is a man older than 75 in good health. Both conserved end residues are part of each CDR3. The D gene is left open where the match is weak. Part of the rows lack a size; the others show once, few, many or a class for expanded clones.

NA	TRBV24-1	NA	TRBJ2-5	CATSDFGQETQYF	TGTGCCACCAGTGATTTTGGTCAAGAGACCCAGTACTTC
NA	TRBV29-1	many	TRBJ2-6	CSVMVSGANVLTF	TGCAGCGTTATGGTCTCTGGGGCCAACGTCCTGACTTTC
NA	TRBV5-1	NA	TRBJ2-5	CASSFYGNEQYF	TGCGCCAGCAGCTTCTACGGTAATGAGCAGTACTTC
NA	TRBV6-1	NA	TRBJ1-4	CASSEGRGLIEKLFF	TGTGCCAGCAGTGAAGGCCGGGGTTTGATTGAAAAACTGTTTTTT
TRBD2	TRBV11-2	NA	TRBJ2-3	CASSFLAGGVTDTQYF	TGTGCCAGCAGCTTTCTAGCGGGGGGAGTGACAGATACGCAGTATTTT
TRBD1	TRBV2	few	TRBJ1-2	CATHLSGQGLSGYTF	TGTGCCACCCATTTGTCGGGACAGGGGTTGTCGGGCTACACCTTC
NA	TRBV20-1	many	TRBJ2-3	CSASPIGDTQYF	TGCAGTGCTAGCCCGATCGGAGATACGCAGTATTTT
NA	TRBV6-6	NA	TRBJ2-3	CASSYGGGRSPDTQYF	TGTGCCAGCAGTTACGGCGGGGGCCGTTCCCCAGATACGCAGTATTTT
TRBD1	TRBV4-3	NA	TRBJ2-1	CASSQVIASGTGPREQFF	TGCGCCAGCAGCCAAGTGATAGCCTCTGGGACAGGGCCGCGTGAGCAGTTCTTC
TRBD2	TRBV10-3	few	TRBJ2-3	CAIRTSGTTSTDTQYF	TGTGCCATCAGAACCTCCGGGACTACTAGCACAGATACGCAGTATTTT
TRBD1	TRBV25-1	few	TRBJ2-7	CASNPGQNIYEQYF	TGTGCCAGCAACCCGGGACAGAACATCTACGAGCAGTACTTC
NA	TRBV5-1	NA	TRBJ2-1	CASALMGLNEQFF	TGCGCCAGCGCCCTTATGGGGCTAAATGAGCAGTTCTTC
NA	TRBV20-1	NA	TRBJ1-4	CSAKGLGNEKLFF	TGCAGTGCTAAGGGATTGGGGAATGAAAAACTGTTTTTT
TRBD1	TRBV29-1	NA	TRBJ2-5	CSVGGQGQETQYF	TGCAGCGTCGGGGGACAGGGCCAAGAGACCCAGTACTTC
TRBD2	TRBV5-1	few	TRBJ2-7	CASSLVLAGGGEQYF	TGCGCCAGCAGCTTGGTTCTAGCGGGAGGTGGCGAGCAGTACTTC
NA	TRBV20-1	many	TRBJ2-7	CSASAVSHYEQYF	TGCAGTGCTAGCGCAGTATCCCACTACGAGCAGTACTTC
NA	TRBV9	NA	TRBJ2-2	CASSVVAATNTGELFF	TGTGCCAGCAGCGTAGTAGCAGCCACGAACACCGGGGAGCTGTTTTTT
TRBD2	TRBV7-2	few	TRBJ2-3	CASSLVGSGATDTQYF	TGTGCCAGCAGCTTAGTGGGTAGCGGGGCCACAGATACGCAGTATTTT
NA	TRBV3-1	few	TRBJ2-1	CASIPGVGNEQFF	TGTGCCAGCATTCCGGGGGTTGGAAATGAGCAGTTCTTC
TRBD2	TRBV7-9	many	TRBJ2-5	CASSFSRTSGSETQYF	TGTGCCAGCAGCTTTAGCCGGACTAGCGGGAGCGAGACCCAGTACTTC
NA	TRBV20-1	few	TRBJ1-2	CSAPDLLNYGYTF	TGCAGTGCTCCGGACCTATTAAACTATGGCTACACCTTC
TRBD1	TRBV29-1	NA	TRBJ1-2	CSLGQGDGYTF	TGCAGCCTGGGACAGGGGGATGGCTACACCTTC
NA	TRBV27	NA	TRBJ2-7	CASSYHSGYNEQYF	TGTGCCAGCAGCTACCACTCTGGGTACAATGAGCAGTACTTC
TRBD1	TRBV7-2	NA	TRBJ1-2	CASNSSGQALYGYTF	TGTGCCAGCAACTCAAGTGGACAGGCACTCTATGGCTACACCTTC
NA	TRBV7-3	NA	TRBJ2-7	CASSLSWWVCHTSSYEQYF	TGTGCCAGCAGCTTAAGTTGGTGGGTGTGCCATACGAGCTCCTACGAGCAGTACTTC
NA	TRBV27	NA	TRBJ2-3	CASSLNPGLRTDTQYF	TGTGCCAGCAGTCTCAATCCCGGACTCCGCACAGATACGCAGTATTTT
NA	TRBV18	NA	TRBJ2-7	CASSPRQEAYEQYF	TGTGCCAGCTCACCACGACAGGAGGCCTACGAGCAGTACTTC
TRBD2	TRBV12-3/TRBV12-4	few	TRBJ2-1	CASSFWLAGAAYNEQFF	TGTGCCAGCAGTTTCTGGCTAGCGGGAGCGGCTTACAATGAGCAGTTCTTC
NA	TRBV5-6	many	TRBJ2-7	CASSQPGVSYEQYF	TGTGCCAGCAGCCAACCGGGGGTTTCCTACGAGCAGTACTTC
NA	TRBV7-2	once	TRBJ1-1	CASSSFGYEAFF	TGTGCCAGCAGCTCCTTCGGGTATGAAGCTTTCTTT
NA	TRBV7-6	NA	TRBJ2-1	CANSSNPVGKQFF	TGTGCCAACAGCTCAAACCCGGTCGGTAAGCAGTTCTTC
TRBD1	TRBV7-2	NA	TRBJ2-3	CASSPNRGIGIDTQYF	TGTGCCAGCAGCCCCAACAGGGGGATTGGAATCGACACGCAGTATTTT
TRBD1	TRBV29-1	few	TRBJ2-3	CSVSGTGVTDTQYF	TGCAGCGTCTCCGGAACAGGGGTCACAGATACGCAGTATTTT
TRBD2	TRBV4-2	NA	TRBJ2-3	CASSQEREHADTQYF	TGTGCCAGCAGCCAAGAGCGGGAGCACGCAGATACGCAGTATTTT
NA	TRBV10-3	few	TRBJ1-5	CAISDPSGGDQPQHF	TGTGCCATCAGTGACCCATCAGGAGGTGATCAGCCCCAGCATTTT
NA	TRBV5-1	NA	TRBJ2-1	CASSLVAGRGNGYEQFF	TGCGCCAGCAGCTTGGTTGCGGGCAGGGGAAATGGGTATGAGCAGTTCTTC
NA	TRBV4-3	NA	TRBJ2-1	CASSQVKDLNEQFF	TGCGCCAGCAGCCAAGTGAAGGACCTTAATGAGCAGTTCTTC
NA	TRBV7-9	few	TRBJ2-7	CASSFGSGELGGEQYF	NA
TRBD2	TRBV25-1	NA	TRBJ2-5	CASSERASGKETQYF	TGTGCCAGCAGTGAACGGGCTAGCGGGAAAGAGACCCAGTACTTC
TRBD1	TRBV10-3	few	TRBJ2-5	CAIKDRVEETQYF	TGTGCCATCAAAGACAGGGTAGAAGAGACCCAGTACTTC
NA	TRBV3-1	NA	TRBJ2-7	CASDEGWGYEQYF	TGTGCCAGCGATGAGGGGTGGGGATACGAGCAGTACTTC
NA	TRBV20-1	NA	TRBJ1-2	CSARDLGHGYTF	TGCAGTGCTAGAGACCTCGGTCATGGCTACACCTTC
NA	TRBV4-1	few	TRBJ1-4	CASSRGPSTNEKLFF	TGCGCCAGCAGCCGCGGGCCTTCAACTAATGAAAAACTGTTTTTT
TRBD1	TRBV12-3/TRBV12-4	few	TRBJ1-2	CASSVAGGYGYTF	TGTGCCAGCAGTGTCGCAGGGGGATATGGCTACACCTTC
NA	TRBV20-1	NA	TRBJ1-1	CSASPLKRTFEAFF	TGCAGTGCTAGCCCGCTAAAACGGACATTTGAAGCTTTCTTT
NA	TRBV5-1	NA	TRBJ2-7	CASSLAGRGVHEQYF	TGCGCCAGCAGCTTGGCAGGCAGGGGAGTCCACGAGCAGTACTTC
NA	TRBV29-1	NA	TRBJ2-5	CSVEGMGRETQYF	TGCAGCGTTGAAGGGATGGGAAGGGAGACCCAGTACTTC
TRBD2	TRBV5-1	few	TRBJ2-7	CASSYERGVSYEQYF	TGCGCCAGCAGCTATGAGCGGGGCGTCTCCTACGAGCAGTACTTC
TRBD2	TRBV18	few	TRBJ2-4	CASSPKAGRDIQYF	TGTGCCAGCTCACCTAAGGCAGGGAGGGACATTCAGTACTTC
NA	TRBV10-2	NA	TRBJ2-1	CASSVGTPETQFF	TGCGCCAGCAGTGTGGGGACACCAGAGACCCAGTTCTTC
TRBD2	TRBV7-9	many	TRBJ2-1	CASSLAAGARHEQFF	TGTGCCAGCAGCTTAGCTGCGGGAGCCCGGCATGAGCAGTTCTTC